Below, 25 T cell receptor beta chains from the same sample are listed, as sequenced in a study of blood T cell repertoires in COVID-19. Only in-frame clones appear in the TCRdb table, and some are missing; sequencing was by immunoSEQ multiplex PCR. This table holds over 150,000 clones, around 84% found once. Material: PBMCs or T cells enriched from blood (not recorded which). The receptors originated from a man aged 50-59 years who had recovered from COVID-19.

This chain joins TRBV2 and TRBJ1-4, with a tentative D call TRBD1 (5 bases). Trimming left V 4 bases short and J 5 bases short, with 11 bases between. CDR1 and CDR2 from the germline V gene are SNHLY and FYNNEI. The CDR3 is made up of 14 amino acids. CDR3 amino acids: CASSAGARNEKLFF. In nucleotides, the CDR3 is TGTGCCAGCAGTGCTGGGGCGCGGAATGAAAAACTGTTTTTT.

The chain combines TRBV4-3 with TRBJ2-3; 8 nucleotides agree with TRBD2. The CDR3 has 16 amino acids. Trimming took 3 bases from V and 2 from J; bases not matched to a gene: 7. CDR1 and CDR2 (germline): LGHNA, YSLEER. CDR3 sequence reads: CASSQMVSGVTDTQYF. Written as DNA, the CDR3 is TGCGCCAGCAGCCAGATGGTTAGCGGGGTCACAGATACGCAGTATTTT.

The chain uses TRBV5-4 and TRBJ2-2; no definite D call. With 3 bases removed from V and 6 bases from J, the gap between germline ends came to 18 bases. In germline, CDR1 is SGHNT, CDR2 YYREEE (reference sequence). CDR3 length: 16 amino acids. This CDR3 reads CASSSGRREASGELFF. CDR3 DNA: TGTGCCAGCAGCTCTGGCCGCCGCGAGGCGTCCGGGGAGCTGTTTTTT.

Concerning this clone itself: The same CDR3 arises from other DNA sequences in this sample as well. V usage is TRBV5-4 and J usage is TRBJ1-1, with TRBD1 identical over 7 bases. V trimming: 0 bases; J trimming: 1 base; junction bases outside the gene matches: 0. The CDR3 has 14 residues. Germline lookup yields CDR1 SGHNT and CDR2 YYREEE (reference sequence). The chain's CDR3 is CASSLDRGNTEAFF. As DNA, the CDR3 is TGTGCCAGCAGCTTGGACAGGGGGAACACTGAAGCTTTCTTT.

The chain recombines TRBV27 with TRBJ2-3, with 9 bases that match TRBD1. Germline CDR1 is MNHEY and CDR2 is SMNVEV (reference sequence). Trimming took 3 bases from V and 2 from J; bases not matched to a gene: 6. The CDR3 spans 16 residues. CDR3 DNA sequence: TGTGCCAGCAGTTTGGGGACAGGGTTTAACACAGATACGCAGTATTTT. Protein sequence: CASSLGTGFNTDTQYF.

This clone has only one observation. The chain links TRBV19 to TRBJ1-2, with 9 bases matching TRBD1. The CDR3 extends over 15 amino acids. Trimming took 3 bases from V and 6 from J; bases not matched to a gene: 8. Germline V CDR1 and CDR2: LNHDA, SQIVND (reference sequence). In DNA form, the CDR3 reads TGTGCCAGTAGTATCAAAACAGGGGGCAGGCATGGCTACACCTTC. Translated, it gives CASSIKTGGRHGYTF.

This clone appeared a single time. The chain joins TRBV6-5 to TRBJ1-2; 7 bases are a match to TRBD1. Losses at the gene ends were 5 bases for V and 0 bases for J; bases not matched to a gene: 6. Per the germline V gene, CDR1 is MNHEY and CDR2 is SVGAGI. This CDR3 region has 15 residues. As DNA, the CDR3 is TGTGCCAGCAGTACAACCGGGACAGCTAACTATGGCTACACCTTC. It encodes CASSTTGTANYGYTF.

The rearrangement uses TRBV14 and TRBJ2-3; 8 bases match TRBD1. This CDR3 region has 13 residues. The trim removed 3 bases at V and 4 bases at J, leaving 0 bases unmatched. The V gene's germline CDR1 is SGHDN and CDR2 FVKESK. CDR3 sequence (DNA): TGTGCCAGCAGCCAGGACAGGGCAGATACGCAGTATTTT. Translated, it gives CASSQDRADTQYF.

The chain carries TRBV5-1 and TRBJ2-7; weak D call: TRBD2 (7 bases). This CDR3 region has 15 residues. Deletions cut 0 bases from V and 5 bases from J, with 15 bases between. Germline CDR1 reads SGHRS; CDR2 reads YFSETQ. DNA of the CDR3: TGCGCCAGCAGCTTGGGTTCGGGGGGCCCCCACGAGCAGTACTTC. It encodes CASSLGSGGPHEQYF.

This chain uses TRBV9 with TRBJ2-7, with a weak D call TRBD1 (6 bases). There are 15 residues in the CDR3. With 0 bases removed from V and 4 bases from J, the gap between germline ends came to 14 bases. The V gene's germline CDR1 is SGDLS and CDR2 YYNGEE. The CDR3 DNA sequence: TGTGCCAGCAGCGTAGGGCAGGGGATAAGTTACGAGCAGTACTTC. Its translation: CASSVGQGISYEQYF.

The rearrangement joins TRBV2 to TRBJ1-5; a weak D match, TRBD1 (5 bases). CDR1 is SNHLY and CDR2 is FYNNEI in the germline V gene. The ends were cut back, 6 bases at V and 5 bases at J, with 20 bases in the middle. The CDR3 sequence is 16 residues long. The CDR3 here is CASSASWGRVDQPQHF. The CDR3, as DNA: TGTGCCAGCAGCGCTTCCTGGGGCAGGGTTGATCAGCCCCAGCATTTT. Combining the CDR3 with reference TRBV2 and TRBJ1-5 gives the whole variable domain EPEVTQTPSHQVTQMGQEVILRCVPISNHLYFYWYRQILGQKVEFLVSFYNNEISEKSEIFDDQFSVERPDGSNFTLKIRSTKLEDSAMYFCASSASWGRVDQPQHFGDGTRLSIL.

This chain links TRBV19 with TRBJ2-5; 14 nucleotides align to TRBD2. V dropped 2 bases and J dropped 3; count of bases not matched to a gene: 8. The germline gives CDR1 LNHDA, CDR2 SQIVND (reference sequence). This CDR3 comprises 18 residues. The CDR3 DNA follows: TGTGCCAGTAGTATAAGGCGGACTAGCGGGGGGCCCAAAGAGACCCAGTACTTC. It translates to CASSIRRTSGGPKETQYF.

The chain recombines TRBV4-2 with TRBJ1-5, with TRBD1 as a possible D gene (5 bases). The CDR3 spans 16 residues. V lost 0 bases and J lost 4, with 13 bases in between. The germline CDR1 and CDR2 sequences are LGHNA and YNFKEQ. The DNA for the CDR3 is TGTGCCAGCAGCCAAGATTCAGGGATGGGGAATCAGCCCCAGCATTTT. The encoded protein is CASSQDSGMGNQPQHF.

Note on this clone: Different DNA sequences within this sample yield the same CDR3. CDR3 in amino acids: CASSPTGGEKLFF. CDR3 in DNA: TGTGCCAGCAGCCCGACAGGGGGCGAAAAACTGTTTTTT. V gene TRBV7-2 combines with J gene TRBJ1-4; 10 bases align to TRBD1. The CDR3 extends over 13 amino acids. J gave up 8 bases and V 5 bases, and 2 bases lay outside the gene matches. The V gene's germline CDR1 is SGHTA and CDR2 FQGNSA. Combining the CDR3 with reference TRBV7-2 and TRBJ1-4 gives the whole variable domain GAGVSQSPSNKVTEKGKDVELRCDPISGHTALYWYRQSLGQGLEFLIYFQGNSAPDKSGLPSDRFSAERTGGSVSTLTIQRTQQEDSAVYLCASSPTGGEKLFFGSGTQLSVL.

This rearrangement joins TRBV23-1 to TRBJ2-1, with TRBD1 matching over 7 bases. TRBV23-1 is labeled an ORF, and its function is uncertain. V dropped 0 bases and J dropped 2; count of bases not matched to a gene: 4. The CDR3 length is 16 residues. CDR3 coding DNA: TGCGCCAGCAGTCAATCCCGACAGGGCGCCTACAATGAGCAGTTCTTC. This codes for CASSQSRQGAYNEQFF.

J is TRBJ2-7 and V is TRBV2; TRBD1 aligns across 10 bases. Germline CDR1 and CDR2: SNHLY and FYNNEI. V shed 6 bases, J shed 4 bases, and the junction held 9 bases outside the gene matches. The CDR3 loop spans 15 amino acids. CDR3 nucleotide sequence: TGTGCCAGCAGGGCCGGGACAGGGGATTTGTACGAGCAGTACTTC. Protein sequence: CASRAGTGDLYEQYF. The whole variable domain, remainder taken from reference TRBV2 and TRBJ2-7, is EPEVTQTPSHQVTQMGQEVILRCVPISNHLYFYWYRQILGQKVEFLVSFYNNEISEKSEIFDDQFSVERPDGSNFTLKIRSTKLEDSAMYFCASRAGTGDLYEQYFGPGTRLTVT.

V usage is TRBV6-1 and J usage is TRBJ1-5; D is perhaps TRBD1 (6 bases). CDR1 is MNHNS and CDR2 is SASEGT in the germline V gene. This CDR3 is built from 16 residues. Trimming removed 4 bases at V and 4 bases at J, with 17 bases between. The CDR3 DNA reads as TGTGCCAGCAGTGTGTCCACAGGGTCTCGGAATCAGCCCCAGCATTTT. It specifies CASSVSTGSRNQPQHF.

V gene TRBV3-1 (or the pseudogene TRBV3-2) combines with J gene TRBJ1-2, with 9 bases that match TRBD1. This CDR3 comprises 16 residues. Per germline, CDR1 LGHDT and CDR2 YNNKEL (reference sequence). Trimming cost V 1 base and J 5 bases; bases outside gene matches: 8. Here the CDR3 reads CASSQGGGQGLYGYTF. CDR3 nucleotides: TGTGCCAGCAGCCAAGGAGGGGGACAGGGTTTATATGGCTACACCTTC.

J is TRBJ1-1 and V is TRBV5-1; the D is unclear. Trimming removed 3 bases from V and 5 bases from J, with 11 bases in between. The V gene's germline CDR1 is SGHRS and CDR2 YFSETQ. CDR3 length: 13 amino acids. The CDR3: CASSSEERTEAFF. The CDR3 DNA reads as TGCGCCAGCAGCTCCGAGGAGCGGACTGAAGCTTTCTTT.

This clone was detected only a few times. The chain couples TRBV4-1 to TRBJ1-2; 7 bases line up with TRBD1. Germline-derived CDR1 and CDR2 are MGHRA and YSYEKL. V was pared by 0 bases and J by 4 bases, with 8 bases of the junction left unmatched. This CDR3 has 16 amino acids. The CDR3 region is CASSQDSGGQVYGYTF. CDR3 nucleotide sequence: TGCGCCAGCAGCCAAGATTCAGGGGGGCAGGTCTATGGCTACACCTTC.

V usage is TRBV19 and J usage is TRBJ1-5; possible D gene TRBD1, 6 bases. V lost 7 bases and J lost 6, with 19 bases in between. Per the germline V gene, CDR1 is LNHDA and CDR2 is SQIVND (reference sequence). The CDR3 contains 15 residues. The CDR3 sequence: CASIPQGISTQPQHF. The DNA of the CDR3 is TGTGCCAGTATTCCCCAGGGGATTTCAACTCAGCCCCAGCATTTT.

The sample holds one count of this clone. The rearrangement joins TRBV3-1 (or the pseudogene TRBV3-2) to TRBJ2-7; TRBD1 matches at 9 bases. The V gene's germline CDR1 is LGHDT and CDR2 YNNKEL (reference sequence). The V gene end was trimmed by 4 bases and the J gene end by 7 bases; junction bases not matched to a gene: 11. The CDR3 spans 15 residues. The CDR3 sequence: CASSRTGTGSREQYF. The CDR3 region has the DNA TGTGCCAGCAGCCGAACCGGGACAGGGTCTCGAGAGCAGTACTTC.

The table lists this clone with a count of one. The V call is TRBV5-1, the J call TRBJ1-6; 8 bases are shared with TRBD1. The CDR3 is 17 residues long. Trimming took 4 bases from V and 0 from J; bases not matched to a gene: 6. Germline CDR1 reads SGHRS; CDR2 reads YFSETQ. CDR3 bases: TGCGCCAGCAGCCGGGGACAGGCCTCCTCCTATAATTCACCCCTCCACTTT. This gives the protein CASSRGQASSYNSPLHF.

V gene TRBV23-1 combines with J gene TRBJ1-5, with TRBD1 matching 7 bases. TRBV23-1 is marked as an open reading frame, function uncertain. The CDR3 consists of 15 residues. Trimming took 4 bases from V and 3 from J; bases not matched to a gene: 6. In nucleotides, the CDR3 is TGCGCCAGCAGTCCTAAGGGGGCGCCCAATCAGCCCCAGCATTTT. Translated: CASSPKGAPNQPQHF.

V usage is TRBV13 and J usage is TRBJ2-7, with TRBD1 identical over 9 bases. The CDR3 covers 16 residues. The J segment lost 3 bases and the V segment lost 5 bases, leaving 11 bases of the junction unmatched. Germline V gives CDR1 PRHDT, CDR2 FYEKMQ (reference sequence). Written as DNA, the CDR3 is TGTGCCAGCAGCCCAGAGCGGACAGGGGAGGGCTACGAGCAGTACTTC. It translates to CASSPERTGEGYEQYF.